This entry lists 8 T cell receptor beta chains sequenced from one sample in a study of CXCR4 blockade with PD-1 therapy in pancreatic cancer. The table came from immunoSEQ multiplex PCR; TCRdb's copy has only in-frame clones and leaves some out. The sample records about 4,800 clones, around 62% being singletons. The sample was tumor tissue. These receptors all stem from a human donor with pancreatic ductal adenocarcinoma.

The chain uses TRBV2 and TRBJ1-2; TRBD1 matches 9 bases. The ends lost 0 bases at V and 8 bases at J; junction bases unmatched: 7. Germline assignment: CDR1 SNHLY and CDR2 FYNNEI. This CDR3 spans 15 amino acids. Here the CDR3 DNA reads TGTGCCAGCAGTGAAGCGCCGGGACAGGGTACAGGCTACACCTTC. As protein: CASSEAPGQGTGYTF.

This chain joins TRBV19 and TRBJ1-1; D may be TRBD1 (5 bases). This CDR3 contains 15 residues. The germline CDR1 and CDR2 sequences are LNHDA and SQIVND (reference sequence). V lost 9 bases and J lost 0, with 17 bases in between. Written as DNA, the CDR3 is TGTGCCAGCTCAACTGTGGGGACGATGAACACTGAAGCTTTCTTT. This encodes CASSTVGTMNTEAFF.

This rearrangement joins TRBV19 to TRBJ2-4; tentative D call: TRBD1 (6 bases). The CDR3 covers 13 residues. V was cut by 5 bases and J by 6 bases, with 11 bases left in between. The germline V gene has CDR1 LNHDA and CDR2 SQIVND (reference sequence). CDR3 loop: CASSPQGRNIQYF. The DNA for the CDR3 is TGTGCCAGTAGTCCACAGGGAAGAAACATTCAGTACTTC.

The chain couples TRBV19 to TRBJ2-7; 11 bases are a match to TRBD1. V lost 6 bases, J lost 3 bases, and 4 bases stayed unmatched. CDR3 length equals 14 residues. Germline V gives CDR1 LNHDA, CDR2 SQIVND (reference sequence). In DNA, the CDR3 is TGTGCCAGTAGGTCGGACAGGGGGCACTACGAGCAGTACTTC. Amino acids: CASRSDRGHYEQYF.

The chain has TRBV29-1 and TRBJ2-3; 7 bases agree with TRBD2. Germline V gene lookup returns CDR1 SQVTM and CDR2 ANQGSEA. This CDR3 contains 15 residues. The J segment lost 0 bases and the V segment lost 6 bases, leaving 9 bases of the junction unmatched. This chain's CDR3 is CSVRSGTTSTDTQYF. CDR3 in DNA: TGCAGCGTCCGATCCGGGACTACTAGCACAGATACGCAGTATTTT.

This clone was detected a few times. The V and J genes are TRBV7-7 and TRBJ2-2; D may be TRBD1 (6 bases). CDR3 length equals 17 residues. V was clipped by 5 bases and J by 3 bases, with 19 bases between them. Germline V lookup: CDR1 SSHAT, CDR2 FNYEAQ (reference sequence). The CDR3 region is CASSQEVSQGDTGELFF. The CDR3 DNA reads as TGTGCCAGCAGCCAAGAAGTCTCACAGGGAGACACCGGGGAGCTGTTTTTT.

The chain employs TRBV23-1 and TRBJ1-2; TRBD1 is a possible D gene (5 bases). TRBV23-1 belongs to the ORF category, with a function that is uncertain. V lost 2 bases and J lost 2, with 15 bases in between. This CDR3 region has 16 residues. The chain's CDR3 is CASSQGDHPLNYGYTF. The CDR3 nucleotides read TGCGCCAGCAGTCAAGGGGACCATCCTTTAAACTATGGCTACACCTTC.

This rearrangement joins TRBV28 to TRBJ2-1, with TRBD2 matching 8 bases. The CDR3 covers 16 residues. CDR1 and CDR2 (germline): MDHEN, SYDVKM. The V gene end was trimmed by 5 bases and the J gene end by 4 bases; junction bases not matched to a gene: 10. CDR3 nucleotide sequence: TGTGCCAGCAGTCCCCGATTAGCGGGACCATACAATGAGCAGTTCTTC. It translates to CASSPRLAGPYNEQFF.